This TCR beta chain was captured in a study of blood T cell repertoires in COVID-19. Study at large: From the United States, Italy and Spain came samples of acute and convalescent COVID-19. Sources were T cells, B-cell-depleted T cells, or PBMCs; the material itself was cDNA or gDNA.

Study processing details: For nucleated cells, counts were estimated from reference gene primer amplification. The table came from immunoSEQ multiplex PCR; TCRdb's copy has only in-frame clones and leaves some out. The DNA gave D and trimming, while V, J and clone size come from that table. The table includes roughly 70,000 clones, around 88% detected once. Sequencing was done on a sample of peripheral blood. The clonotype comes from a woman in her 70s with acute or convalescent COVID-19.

CDR3 coding DNA: TGTGCCTGGAGTGTAACCGGGACAGGGGGATACGAGCAGTACTTC. Its protein is CAWSVTGTGGYEQYF. V usage is TRBV30 and J usage is TRBJ2-7; 11 nucleotides line up with TRBD1. The germline CDR1 and CDR2 sequences are GTSNPN and SVGIG (reference sequence). The V gene end was trimmed by 0 bases and the J gene end by 4 bases; junction bases not matched to a gene: 5. The CDR3 contains 15 residues. Together with reference TRBV30 and TRBJ2-7, the CDR3 gives the full variable domain: SQTIHQWPATLVQPVGSPLSLECTVEGTSNPNLYWYRQAAGRGLQLLFYSVGIGQISSEVPQNLSASRPQDRQFILSSKKLLLSDSGFYLCAWSVTGTGGYEQYFGPGTRLTVT.